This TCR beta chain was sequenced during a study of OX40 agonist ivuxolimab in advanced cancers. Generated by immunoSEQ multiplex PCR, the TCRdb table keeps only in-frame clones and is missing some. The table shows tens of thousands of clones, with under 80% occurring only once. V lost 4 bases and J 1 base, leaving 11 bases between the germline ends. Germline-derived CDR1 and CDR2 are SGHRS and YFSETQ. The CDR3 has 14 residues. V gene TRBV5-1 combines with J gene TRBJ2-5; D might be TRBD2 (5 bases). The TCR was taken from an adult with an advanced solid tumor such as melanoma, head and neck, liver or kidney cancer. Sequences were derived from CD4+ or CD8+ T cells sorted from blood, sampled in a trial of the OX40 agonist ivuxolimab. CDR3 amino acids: CASSVGAAQETQYF. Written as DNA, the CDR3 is TGCGCCAGCAGCGTCGGAGCGGCCCAAGAGACCCAGTACTTC.